Below, 20 T cell receptor beta chains from the same sample are listed, as sequenced in a study of blood T cell repertoires in COVID-19. Only in-frame clones appear in the TCRdb table, and some are missing; sequencing was by immunoSEQ multiplex PCR. The sample includes more than 80,000 clones, about 90% of them seen just once. The sequenced material came from peripheral blood. These receptor sequences come from a human donor with active COVID-19. The donor label of this sample is uncertain.

The V call is TRBV9, the J call TRBJ2-6; perhaps TRBD1 as D (5 bases). The CDR3 has 18 residues. V dropped 2 bases and J dropped 0 bases, with 15 bases sitting between them. Germline V CDR1 and CDR2: SGDLS, YYNGEE. CDR3 residues: CASSVYRGTFSGANVLTF. DNA of the CDR3: TGTGCCAGCAGCGTGTATAGGGGAACCTTCTCTGGGGCCAACGTCCTGACTTTC.

This clone is a singleton in its sample. The genes are TRBV19 and TRBJ2-5; the D gene is possibly TRBD2 (7 bases). V gave up 0 bases and J gave up 3 bases, with 20 bases separating them. The CDR3 runs to 18 residues. Looked up from germline, CDR1 is LNHDA and CDR2 is SQIVND (reference sequence). The CDR3 is CASSIDHGGPSVKETQYF. Here the CDR3 DNA reads TGTGCCAGTAGTATAGATCACGGGGGGCCTTCGGTCAAAGAGACCCAGTACTTC.

This chain connects TRBV5-1 to TRBJ1-5; 7 nucleotides agree with TRBD1. V was clipped by 3 bases and J by 2 bases; unmatched bases: 2. CDR1 and CDR2 (germline): SGHRS, YFSETQ. This CDR3 contains 14 residues. The CDR3 bases are TGCGCCAGCAGCTCCGGACAGGGCAATCAGCCCCAGCATTTT. It specifies CASSSGQGNQPQHF.

The rearrangement joins TRBV29-1 to TRBJ1-1, with 9 bases fitting TRBD1. J gave up 0 bases and V 4 bases, and 0 bases lay outside the gene matches. The CDR3 length is 13 residues. Germline-derived CDR1 and CDR2 are SQVTM and ANQGSEA. The CDR3 bases are TGCAGCGTTGGACAGGGGGTGAACACTGAAGCTTTCTTT. This encodes CSVGQGVNTEAFF. Filled out from reference TRBV29-1 and TRBJ1-1, the complete variable domain reads SAVISQKPSRDICQRGTSLTIQCQVDSQVTMMFWYRQQPGQSLTLIATANQGSEATYESGFVIDKFPISRPNLTFSTLTVSNMSPEDSSIYLCSVGQGVNTEAFFGQGTRLTVV.

This rearrangement joins TRBV7-3 to TRBJ2-5; 7 bases fit TRBD1. The CDR3 is made up of 14 amino acids. CDR1 SGHTA and CDR2 FQGTGA come from the germline V gene. The J segment lost 4 bases and the V segment lost 4 bases, leaving 6 bases of the junction unmatched. The chain's CDR3 is CASSSTGVRETQYF. CDR3 nucleotides: TGTGCCAGCAGCTCAACAGGGGTCCGAGAGACCCAGTACTTC.

The chain has TRBV5-1 and TRBJ2-3; the match to TRBD2 covers 10 bases. The germline CDR1 and CDR2 sequences are SGHRS and YFSETQ. V gave up 0 bases and J gave up 1 base; unmatched junction bases: 2. CDR3 length: 16 residues. The CDR3 coding sequence is TGCGCCAGCAGCTTGGCCCTAGCGGGGGGCACAGATACGCAGTATTTT. Its translation: CASSLALAGGTDTQYF. The variable domain in full, with the rest retrieved from reference TRBV5-1 and TRBJ2-3, is KAGVTQTPRYLIKTRGQQVTLSCSPISGHRSVSWYQQTPGQGLQFLFEYFSETQRNKGNFPGRFSGRQFSNSRSEMNVSTLELGDSALYLCASSLALAGGTDTQYFGPGTRLTVL.

The chain combines TRBV5-1 with TRBJ1-2; possible D gene TRBD1, 6 bases. Trimming took 2 bases from V and 6 from J, leaving 20 bases between them. The length of the CDR3 is 16 residues. CDR1 and CDR2 (germline): SGHRS, YFSETQ. The CDR3 spells CASSFKNPTGRDGYTF. CDR3 coding DNA: TGCGCCAGCAGCTTTAAAAATCCAACAGGGAGGGATGGCTACACCTTC.

This chain links TRBV19 with TRBJ2-7, with D perhaps TRBD2 (7 bases). The CDR3 totals 17 residues. From germline, CDR1 is LNHDA and CDR2 SQIVND (reference sequence). V was pared by 2 bases and J by 1 base, with 18 bases between. DNA of the CDR3: TGTGCCAGTAGTATACCCACGAGGGCGGGGGCGTCCTACGAGCAGTACTTC. This codes for CASSIPTRAGASYEQYF.

This sequence joins TRBV6-5 and TRBJ2-7; TRBD2 is a possible D gene (6 bases). The CDR3 sequence is 13 residues long. Germline V gene sequence: CDR1 MNHEY, CDR2 SVGAGI. Trimming pared 4 bases from V and 3 bases from J, leaving 10 bases between. The CDR3 region has the DNA TGTGCCAGCAGTTTGGGACTGATCTACGAGCAGTACTTC. It codes for CASSLGLIYEQYF.

The chain combines TRBV2 with TRBJ1-1, with D maybe TRBD1 (6 bases). In germline, CDR1 is SNHLY, CDR2 FYNNEI. The CDR3 runs to 17 residues. With 4 bases removed from V and 1 base from J, the gap between germline ends came to 19 bases. CDR3 bases: TGTGCCAGCAGTGGGGCGACAGGCTTCCTCCGGAACACTGAAGCTTTCTTT. Protein sequence: CASSGATGFLRNTEAFF.

CDR3 region: CASSPGQQETQYF. The CDR3 bases are TGTGCCAGCAGCCCGGGACAGCAAGAGACCCAGTACTTC. The gene calls are TRBV6-5 and TRBJ2-5; 7 nucleotides agree with TRBD1. CDR1 MNHEY and CDR2 SVGAGI come from the germline V gene. The CDR3 has 13 residues. J lost 2 bases, V lost 6 bases, and 3 bases had no gene match.

The V and J genes are TRBV5-1 and TRBJ2-5, with TRBD1 as a possible D gene (6 bases). The CDR3 consists of 13 residues. The V gene's germline CDR1 is SGHRS and CDR2 YFSETQ. Between the trimmed V and J ends, which lost 5 bases and 1 base, there was a span of 9 bases. CDR3 amino acids: CASSRQVQETQYF. CDR3 coding DNA: TGCGCCAGCAGTCGACAGGTCCAAGAGACCCAGTACTTC.

The V call is TRBV4-3, the J call TRBJ2-1; D ambiguous. The V gene lost 0 bases and the J gene lost 4 bases, with 7 bases spanning the gap. This CDR3 is built from 14 residues. The germline V gene has CDR1 LGHNA and CDR2 YSLEER. In nucleotides, the CDR3 is TGCGCCAGCAGCCAAGAAGTTAGATACAATGAGCAGTTCTTC. This encodes CASSQEVRYNEQFF.

The chain couples TRBV4-1 to TRBJ2-3; D is uncertain. The CDR3 spans 12 residues. Per germline, CDR1 MGHRA and CDR2 YSYEKL. Trimming left V 1 base short and J 11 bases short, with 10 bases between. CDR3 loop: CASSQGSAGQYF. In nucleotides, the CDR3 is TGCGCCAGCAGCCAAGGTTCGGCAGGGCAGTATTTT.

Only a few counts were recorded for this clone. The CDR3 protein is CAGQGRRNVGYTF. The CDR3 bases are TGTGCAGGACAGGGTAGACGAAATGTTGGCTACACCTTC. This chain joins TRBV6-6 and TRBJ1-2; 8 bases fit TRBD1. Looked up from germline, CDR1 is MNHNY and CDR2 is SVGAGI (reference sequence). The CDR3 spans 13 residues.

The chain joins TRBV6-4 to TRBJ2-3; 12 bases line up with TRBD2. The V and J ends lost 5 bases and 2 bases, in that order; junction bases with no gene match: 5. The CDR3 runs 16 residues. CDR1 and CDR2 from the germline V gene are MRHNA and SNTAGT. The CDR3, as DNA: TGTGCCAGCAGTCAAACTAGCGGGGGGACCACAGATACGCAGTATTTT. Amino acid sequence: CASSQTSGGTTDTQYF.

The genes are TRBV5-4 and TRBJ2-5; 8 nucleotides line up with TRBD2. The CDR3 is 14 residues long. Germline CDR1 reads SGHNT; CDR2 reads YYREEE (reference sequence). V lost 4 bases, J lost 4 bases, and 6 bases stayed unmatched. CDR3 amino acids: CASSAGLATETQYF. The CDR3 DNA sequence: TGTGCCAGCAGCGCCGGACTAGCCACAGAGACCCAGTACTTC.

This rearrangement joins TRBV5-5 to TRBJ2-7, with 7 bases fitting TRBD2. The CDR3 length is 15 residues. With 3 bases clipped from V and 3 bases from J, the junction kept 9 bases outside the gene matches. CDR1 is SGHKS and CDR2 is YYEKEE in the germline V gene (reference sequence). The CDR3 DNA reads TGTGCCAGCAGCTCCGCCCGCGGGAGTCTCTACGAGCAGTACTTC. It translates to CASSSARGSLYEQYF.

The chain joins TRBV6-4 to TRBJ2-1, with D tentatively TRBD2 (5 bases). The CDR3 spans 15 residues. The germline V gene encodes CDR1 MRHNA and CDR2 SNTAGT. V was pared by 7 bases and J by 7 bases, with 20 bases between. The CDR3: CASNPTPGSLNEQFF. CDR3 nucleotide sequence: TGTGCCAGCAACCCCACCCCGGGGAGCCTGAATGAGCAGTTCTTC.

The chain couples TRBV10-2 to TRBJ1-4; TRBD1 aligns across 11 bases. V trimming: 4 bases; J trimming: 0 bases; junction bases outside the gene matches: 7. Germline V gene sequence: CDR1 WSHSY, CDR2 SAAADI. There are 18 residues in the CDR3. CDR3 sequence: CASSGGQGALATNEKLFF. The CDR3 DNA sequence: TGCGCCAGCAGTGGAGGACAGGGGGCGTTGGCAACTAATGAAAAACTGTTTTTT.